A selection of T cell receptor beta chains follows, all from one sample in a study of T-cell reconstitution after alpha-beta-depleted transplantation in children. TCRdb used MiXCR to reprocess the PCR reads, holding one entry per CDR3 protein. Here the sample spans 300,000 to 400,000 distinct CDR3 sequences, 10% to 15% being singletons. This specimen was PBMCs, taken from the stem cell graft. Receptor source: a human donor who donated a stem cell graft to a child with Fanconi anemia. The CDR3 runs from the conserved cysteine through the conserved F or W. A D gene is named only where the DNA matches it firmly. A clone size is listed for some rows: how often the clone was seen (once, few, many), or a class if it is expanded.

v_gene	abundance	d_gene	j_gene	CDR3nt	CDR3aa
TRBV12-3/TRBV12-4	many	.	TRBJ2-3	TGTGCCAGCAGTTTGCCTCTGGATACGCAGTATTTT	CASSLPLDTQYF
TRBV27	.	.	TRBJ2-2	TGTGCCAGCAGTTACAACAGGGCGGAGGGCACCGGGGAGCTGTTTTTT	CASSYNRAEGTGELFF
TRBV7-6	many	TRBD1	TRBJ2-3	TGTGCCAGCAGCTTAAGTCTAGGGGGCGGCACAGATACGCAGTATTTT	CASSLSLGGGTDTQYF
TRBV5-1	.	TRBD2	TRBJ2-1	TGCGCCAGCAGCAAGGGACTAGGGGTTGGTGAGCAGTTCTTC	CASSKGLGVGEQFF
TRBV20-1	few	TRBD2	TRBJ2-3	TGCAGTGCTAACCTCCATTGGGCGGGGGGGCGCACAGATACGCAGTATTTT	CSANLHWAGGRTDTQYF
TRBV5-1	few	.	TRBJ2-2	TGCGCCAGCAGCCGGGACCACACCGGGGAGCTGTTTTTT	CASSRDHTGELFF
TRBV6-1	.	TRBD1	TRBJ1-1	TGTGCCAGCGGCACAGGGGAGTCTGAAGCTTTCTTT	CASGTGESEAFF
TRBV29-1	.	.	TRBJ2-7	TGCAGCGCCGGGGAAGGACGGCATGGCAAGCAGTACTTC	CSAGEGRHGKQYF
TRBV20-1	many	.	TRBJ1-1	TGCAGTGCTAGAGGGGATATGAACACTGAAGCTTTCTTT	CSARGDMNTEAFF
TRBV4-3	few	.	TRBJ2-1	TGCGCCAGCAGCCAAGAAAGTGCTGTGAATGAGCAGTTCTTC	CASSQESAVNEQFF
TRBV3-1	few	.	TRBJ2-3	TGTGCCAGCAGCCAAAATCAGGGGGATACGCAGTATTTT	CASSQNQGDTQYF
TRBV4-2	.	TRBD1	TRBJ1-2	TGTGCCAGCAGCCCCTGGGACAGGAGGTCGGAAGGAGGCTACACCTTC	CASSPWDRRSEGGYTF
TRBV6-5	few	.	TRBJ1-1	TGTGCCAGCAGATTACAGGGAGGTGACACTGAAGCTTTCTTT	CASRLQGGDTEAFF
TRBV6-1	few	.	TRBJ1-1	TGTGCCAGCACGGAGGTCCGCCAGACGAACACTGAAGCTTTCTTT	CASTEVRQTNTEAFF
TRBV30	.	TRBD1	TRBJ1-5	TGTGCCTGGAGTTCAGGGACAGGGTTTCGACCCCAGCATTTT	CAWSSGTGFRPQHF
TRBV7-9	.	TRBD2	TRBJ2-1	TGTGCCAGCAAGCGGGGTAGCTCCTACAATGAGCAGTTCTTC	CASKRGSSYNEQFF
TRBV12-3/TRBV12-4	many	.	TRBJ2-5	TGTGCCAGCAGGGCTAGCGAGATGGAGACCCAGTACTTC	CASRASEMETQYF
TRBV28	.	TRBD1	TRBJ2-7	TGTGCCAGCAGTTTACAGACAGGGGAGCAGTACTTC	CASSLQTGEQYF
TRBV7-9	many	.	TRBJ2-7	TGTGCCAGCAGCCTAGGGCCTCTATCCTACGAGCAGTACTTC	CASSLGPLSYEQYF
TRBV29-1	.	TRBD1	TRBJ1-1	TGCAGCGTGGGAGGACAGGGGGCTGAAGCTTTCTTT	CSVGGQGAEAFF
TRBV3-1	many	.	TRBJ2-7	TGTGCCAGCAGCCAAGGGTACGAGCAGTACTTC	CASSQGYEQYF
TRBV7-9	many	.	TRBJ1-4	TGTGCCAGCAGCCCCCCAGGGGATGAAAAACTGTTTTTT	CASSPPGDEKLFF
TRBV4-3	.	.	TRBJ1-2	TGCGCCAGCAGCCAAGCGTCAGGGGACTATGGCTACACCTTC	CASSQASGDYGYTF
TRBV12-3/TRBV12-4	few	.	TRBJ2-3	TGTGCCAGCAGTTTAGGAATAGGGGCGTCAGATACGCAGTATTTT	CASSLGIGASDTQYF
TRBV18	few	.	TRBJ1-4	TGTGCCAGCTCACCGAGTACAACTAATGAAAAACTGTTTTTT	CASSPSTTNEKLFF
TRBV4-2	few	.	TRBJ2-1	TGTGCCAGCAGCCCCGGGCTCGGCTACAATGAGCAGTTCTTC	CASSPGLGYNEQFF
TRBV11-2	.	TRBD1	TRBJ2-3	TGTGCCAGCAGCTACAGGACAGGGGGCAACCTGCCAGATACGCAGTATTTT	CASSYRTGGNLPDTQYF
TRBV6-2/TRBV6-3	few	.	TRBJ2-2	TGTGCCAGCAGCGACGCTGGGGCGAGGACCGGGGAGCTGTTTTTT	CASSDAGARTGELFF
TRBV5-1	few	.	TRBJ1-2	TGCGCCAGCAGCTTGATAGGAGAAGGCTACACCTTC	CASSLIGEGYTF
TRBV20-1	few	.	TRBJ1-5	TGCAGTGTCCAGAGGGGGTTCAATCAGCCCCAGCATTTT	CSVQRGFNQPQHF
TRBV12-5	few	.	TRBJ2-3	TGTGCTAGTGGTCCGGGACTTAGCACAGATACGCAGTATTTT	CASGPGLSTDTQYF
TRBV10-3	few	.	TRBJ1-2	TGTGCCATCAGTGACGCCCAGGGGCCAGCTAACTATGGCTACACCTTC	CAISDAQGPANYGYTF
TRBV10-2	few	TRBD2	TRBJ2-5	TGCGCCAGCATTGATTCTAGCGGGGGAGCTACCGGCCAAGAGACCCAGTACTTC	CASIDSSGGATGQETQYF
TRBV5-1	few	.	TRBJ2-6	TGCGCCAGCAGCGCTCAGGGGACTGGGGCCAACGTCCTGACTTTC	CASSAQGTGANVLTF
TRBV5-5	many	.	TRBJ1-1	TGTGCCAGCAGCCCGAACATCCTAGCTGTGAACACTGAAGCTTTCTTT	CASSPNILAVNTEAFF
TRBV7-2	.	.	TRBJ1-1	TGTGCCAGCAGCTTAGAAGGCCAGTACACTGAAGCTTTCTTT	CASSLEGQYTEAFF
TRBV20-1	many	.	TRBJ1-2	TGCAGTGCGCTAGGAGGGGGGCGCAGCTATGGCTACACCTTC	CSALGGGRSYGYTF
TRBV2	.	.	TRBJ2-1	TGTGCCAGCAGCCCATATGGTGAGCAGTTCTTC	CASSPYGEQFF
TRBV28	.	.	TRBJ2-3	TGTGCCAGCAGTTGTGAGGGGTGTCCTAGCACAGATACGCAGTATTTT	CASSCEGCPSTDTQYF